This T cell receptor beta chain appears in the sequencing data of a study of early T cells in non-severe SARS-CoV-2 infection (dated by TCRdb to the early 2020s). Looking at the study overall: TCR sequencing used bulk RNA from unsorted whole blood, so alpha and beta chains could not be paired. Broad study findings and their caveats: VDJdb matching was skewed toward anti-spike CD8 responses, so virus-specific expansions were likely underestimated and private and CD4 specificities were missed.

Set within a cohort of healthcare workers in London, UK, this nested case-control study involved weekly PCR testing of nasopharyngeal swabs along with blood sampling. Healthcare workers were recruited during the week of the UK lockdown, between 23 and 31 March 2020, and followed weekly for up to about 16 weeks. This clonotype was picked up many times. No antigen is known for it. No base quality information exists; no much larger clone differs at one position. The method behind the library was 5' RACE. TCRdb records NextSeq 500 as the sequencer. To correct for sequencing error and PCR bias, the TCR library protocol tagged individual cDNA molecules with unique molecular identifiers. Both TCR alpha and beta chains were sequenced, and tight co-correlation was observed between alpha and beta sequence abundances in each sample. For the original study's pipeline: Decombinator V4 was used to perform V gene, J gene and CDR3 annotation of TCR sequences. Expanded TCRs were defined as changing significantly between any two time points under a Poisson model with p below 0.0001. Abundances of TCRs were expressed as counts per million after normalisation to the total number of TCRs sequenced in each sample. A search of VDJdb, accessed on 1 November 2021, was run for TCRs annotated to CMV, EBV and SARS-CoV-2, with TCRs annotated for multiple antigens excluded. TCRdb's own reprocessing of the public reads used fastp at Q25 and MiXCR and kept productive beta chains. CDR3 protein duplicates are merged, each entry listing the most common genes and DNA. Clone size and V and J calls follow TCRdb, not the original study. A total of about 80,000 distinct CDR3 sequences appear in this sample, more than 5% of them only once. The top ten clones comprise less than 8% of the sample.

The sample taken for sequencing was whole blood. The source is an adult who was a healthcare worker with PCR-confirmed SARS-CoV-2 infection or an uninfected control (not recorded which).

The DNA sequence is as follows: TGCGCCAGCACCGCGGGACATTCGGTACAAGAGACCCAGTACTTC. Translated, it gives CASTAGHSVQETQYF. Rearrangement joined TRBV5-1 to TRBJ2-5; the D gene is perhaps TRBD1 or TRBD2, each of them matching over 6 bases. The germline V gene sets CDR1 to SGHRS and CDR2 to YFSETQ. V and J lose 6 bases and 2 bases, and a span of 17 bases separates them. Inclusive of the bounding cysteine and phenylalanine, the CDR3 is 15 residues long. Only the CDR3 part of the read is kept: 45 bases, read in frame from the first base.